This T cell receptor (beta chain) was identified in a study of graft-versus-host responses after intestinal transplantation. Study background: Grafts that recipients had were multivisceral, liver-intestinal, or isolated intestinal transplants. Every one of the recipients received anti-thymocyte globulin induction and afterwards took tacrolimus and steroids for roughly three years. General study points: In recipient marrow, GvH clones were found, and some appeared first in ileum or blood. Allografts of patients with graft-donor T cell macrochimerism showed high graft-versus-host to host-versus-graft clone ratios.

V lost 7 bases to trimming and J lost 2 bases, with 10 bases between them. Germline V CDR1 and CDR2: LNHDA, SQIVND (reference sequence). The CDR3 contains 13 residues. On this clone itself: The antigen remains unidentified.

The method was immunoSEQ multiplex PCR; TCRdb's version includes in-frame clones alone and lacks a portion of them. The profile shows 15,000 or so clones, around 94% of them singletons. The chain employs TRBV19 and TRBJ2-3; D call uncertain. This TCR was sampled from a human patient who received an intestinal transplant, so some T cells may come from the graft donor. This material consisted of PBMCs, taken 9 days after transplant. The CDR3 is CASMEQNTDTQYF. The CDR3, as DNA: TGTGCCAGTATGGAACAGAACACAGATACGCAGTATTTT.